This T cell receptor (beta chain) originates from a study of T cell responses to AZD1222 COVID-19 vaccine. Overall study findings and caveats: The study identified only six AZD1222 recipients as seropositive at baseline. Possibly, clonal diversity was underestimated; donors were largely white British and included more females. Two AZD1222 administrations were followed by greater Spike-specific TCR breadth and depth.

Sequencing used immunoSEQ multiplex PCR; TCRdb keeps in-frame clones, though not all of them. This table holds under 90,000 clones, 83% found once. Regarding this clone: Its target is not known.

Sequenced here: peripheral blood, sampled 28 days after the second AZD1222 dose. The sequence came from an adult who received the AZD1222 COVID-19 vaccine.

CDR3 nucleotides: TGTGCCAGCAGCAAAGGGGGGGAGTATGGCTACACCTTC. This translates into CASSKGGEYGYTF. This chain uses TRBV9 with TRBJ1-2; TRBD1 is a possible D gene (6 bases). Deletions cut 4 bases from V and 5 bases from J, with 12 bases between. Germline CDR1 is SGDLS and CDR2 is YYNGEE. The CDR3 length is 13 residues.